Each of the 13 T cell receptor beta chains below was sequenced from the same sample in a study of regulatory T cells in long-lasting Graves disease. Regarding time point: newly diagnosed GD, antithyroid drugs for less than 3 months. RNA from PBMCs was the source of the TCR library. TCR beta libraries were built with iRepertoire HTBI primers and Arm-PCR of CDR3 regions. TCRdb itself ran the multiplex PCR reads through MiXCR, one entry per CDR3 protein. The sample contains roughly 610,000 distinct CDR3 sequences, less than 20% of which appear only once. These data were also reused for a study on T cells in Graves' hyperthyroidism and ophthalmopathy.

Sequenced material: peripheral blood mononuclear cells (PBMCs), taken at new diagnosis, from a patient treated with antithyroid drugs. These receptors all stem from a woman in her 30s with Graves disease.

The rearrangement joins TRBV28 to TRBJ1-3; 8 nucleotides line up with TRBD1. The V segment lost 7 bases and the J segment 2 bases; nucleotides outside the gene matches: 4. CDR1 MDHEN and CDR2 SYDVKM come from the germline V gene. The CDR3 has 14 residues. The CDR3 DNA is TGTGCCAGCATCAGGGGGCAACCTGGAAACACCATATATTTT. It encodes CASIRGQPGNTIYF. The whole variable domain, filled in from reference TRBV28 and TRBJ1-3, reads DVKVTQSSRYLVKRTGEKVFLECVQDMDHENMFWYRQDPGLGLRLIYFSYDVKMKEKGDIPEGYSVSREKKERFSLILESASTNQTSMYLCASIRGQPGNTIYFGEGSWLTVV.

The rearrangement links TRBV4-1 to TRBJ2-2; 12 positions match TRBD2. From germline, CDR1 is MGHRA and CDR2 YSYEKL. This CDR3 is built from 17 residues. Trimming removed 4 bases from V and 7 bases from J; junction bases left unmatched: 10. CDR3 DNA sequence: TGCGCCAGCAGCCCCGTAAGGCTAGCGGGAGGGGTCGGGGAGCTGTTTTTT. Translated: CASSPVRLAGGVGELFF.

This clonotype was seen a handful of times. This chain connects TRBV18 to TRBJ2-2; 7 bases agree with TRBD2. This CDR3 has 17 residues. The junction had 14 bases not matched to a gene; V was cut back by 6 bases and J by 4 bases. Germline V gene data show CDR1 as KGHSH and CDR2 as LQKENI. In nucleotides, the CDR3 is TGTGCCAGCTCCAACCAGGGAGGGAGTCGGATCACCGGGGAGCTGTTTTTT. It codes for CASSNQGGSRITGELFF.

This clonotype appeared a few times. The V and J genes are TRBV9 and TRBJ2-3; 9 bases fit TRBD2. After removal of 0 bases from V and 6 bases from J, the junction contained 8 bases not matched to a gene. Germline values: CDR1 SGDLS, CDR2 YYNGEE. The CDR3 consists of 16 residues. CDR3 sequence reads: CASSVAVAGVSDTQYF. The CDR3 region has the DNA TGTGCCAGCAGCGTAGCGGTAGCGGGAGTATCGGATACGCAGTATTTT.

There are many counts of this clonotype. V is TRBV19 and J is TRBJ1-5; D is uncertain. Between the trimmed V and J ends, which lost 3 bases and 1 base, there was a span of 16 bases. CDR3 length equals 17 residues. The germline V gene has CDR1 LNHDA and CDR2 SQIVND (reference sequence). CDR3 sequence (DNA): TGTGCCAGTAGTATGATCCGGACCAGTGTCAGCAATCAGCCCCAGCATTTT. This codes for CASSMIRTSVSNQPQHF.

This clonotype was seen a handful of times. V gene TRBV3-1 combines with J gene TRBJ1-6; 8 bases match TRBD1. After removal of 6 bases from V and 5 bases from J, the junction contained 6 bases not matched to a gene. Germline CDR1 LGHDT, CDR2 YNNKEL (reference sequence). This CDR3 region has 15 residues. In nucleotides, the CDR3 is TGTGCCAGCAGTGCAGGGGGCAAAAATAATTCACCCCTCCACTTT. Amino acids: CASSAGGKNNSPLHF. The variable domain in full, with the rest retrieved from reference TRBV3-1 and TRBJ1-6, is DTAVSQTPKYLVTQMGNDKSIKCEQNLGHDTMYWYKQDSKKFLKIMFSYNNKELIINETVPNRFSPKSPDKAHLNLHINSLELGDSAVYFCASSAGGKNNSPLHFGNGTRLTVT.

This clonotype was observed once. This chain uses TRBV19 with TRBJ1-2; D uncertain. Germline-derived CDR1 and CDR2 are LNHDA and SQIVND (reference sequence). The V end was cut by 7 bases, the J end by 13 bases, with 16 bases between. This CDR3 is 11 amino acids long. DNA of the CDR3: TGTGCCAGTACCTTATCCATGGAACTCACCTTC. Its protein product is CASTLSMELTF. The full variable domain, in which reference TRBV19 and TRBJ1-2 provide the parts outside the CDR3, is DGGITQSPKYLFRKEGQNVTLSCEQNLNHDAMYWYRQDPGQGLRLIYYSQIVNDFQKGDIAEGYSVSREKKESFPLTVTSAQKNPTAFYLCASTLSMELTFGSGTRLTVV.

This clonotype was observed a handful of times. This chain's CDR3 is CASIPGTGGASLQPQHF. CDR3 DNA: TGTGCCAGCATCCCCGGGACAGGGGGCGCATCGCTTCAGCCCCAGCATTTT. This sequence joins TRBV5-8 and TRBJ1-5; 12 positions match TRBD1. CDR1 and CDR2 from the germline V gene are SGHTS and YDEGEE. With 6 bases clipped from V and 6 bases from J, the junction kept 13 bases outside the gene matches. This CDR3 comprises 17 residues.

As concerns this clonotype: Just one base apart from a much larger clone, this may be a read error. The chain has TRBV28 and TRBJ1-2; D is ambiguous. From germline, CDR1 is MDHEN and CDR2 SYDVKM. CDR3 length equals 14 residues. CDR3 sequence reads: CAGSLGRIGNGYTF. In nucleotides, the CDR3 is TGTGCCGGCAGTTTAGGAAGGATAGGGAATGGCTACACCTTC.

The sample holds a few counts of this clonotype. The chain carries TRBV5-6 and TRBJ1-1; D call uncertain. This CDR3 has 14 amino acids. The germline V gene encodes CDR1 SGHDT and CDR2 YYEEEE. V lost 1 base, J lost 1 base, and 8 bases lay in between. This CDR3 is CASSLLHGNTEAFF. Here the CDR3 DNA reads TGTGCCAGCAGCTTGCTTCACGGGAACACTGAAGCTTTCTTT.

This clonotype was seen only a few times. The chain uses TRBV4-1 and TRBJ2-1, with D possibly matching TRBD2 (5 bases). This CDR3 is built from 16 residues. The germline V and J ends were trimmed by 4 bases and 1 base, with 14 bases remaining between them. CDR1 and CDR2 (germline): MGHRA, YSYEKL. CDR3 in amino acids: CASSPDPSGSYNEQFF. The CDR3 DNA sequence: TGCGCCAGCAGCCCAGACCCCAGCGGTTCCTACAATGAGCAGTTCTTC.

Ten or more counts support this clonotype. This rearrangement joins TRBV28 to TRBJ2-7; no clear D gene. The CDR3 spans 11 residues. Deletions cut 8 bases from V and 4 bases from J, with 9 bases between. Germline V gene lookup returns CDR1 MDHEN and CDR2 SYDVKM. CDR3 bases: TGTGCCAGCTATAGCCGTTACGAGCAGTACTTC. Encoded protein: CASYSRYEQYF.

This clonotype has ten or more counts. A clone one base away is much larger, so this may be a read error. This chain uses TRBV28 with TRBJ1-5; a weak D match, TRBD1 (6 bases). The end of the DNA fits TRBJ2-3 better, so the J call may be wrong. CDR3 length equals 14 residues. Germline CDR1 reads MDHEN; CDR2 reads SYDVKM. CDR3 residues: CASTPRGTSQPQYF. The CDR3 DNA reads as TGTGCCAGCACTCCCAGGGGCACAAGTCAGCCCCAGTATTTT.